Presented here are 32 T cell receptor beta chains from one specimen sequenced in a study of blood T cell repertoires in COVID-19. The method was immunoSEQ multiplex PCR; TCRdb's version includes in-frame clones alone and lacks a portion of them. The table has about 100,000 clones, about 89% seen once; the top ten hold 2.1%. Sequenced: peripheral blood. The receptor source for this set is a man between 50 and 59 years old with active COVID-19.

The rearrangement uses TRBV2 and TRBJ2-2, with D possibly matching TRBD2 (5 bases). This CDR3 is 17 amino acids long. The V and J ends lost 10 bases and 0 bases respectively, with 21 bases between them. Germline V gene lookup returns CDR1 SNHLY and CDR2 FYNNEI. CDR3 in DNA: TGTGCCACCTCGAATCCCAGAGGAGCGGCGAACACCGGGGAGCTGTTTTTT. Its protein product is CATSNPRGAANTGELFF.

This chain connects TRBV5-6 to TRBJ2-7; D may be TRBD1 (6 bases). The CDR3 has 16 amino acids. Germline loops: CDR1 SGHDT, CDR2 YYEEEE. Trimming left V 4 bases short and J 1 base short, with 18 bases between. CDR3 nucleotide sequence: TGTGCCAGCAGCAGAACCACAGGGATAGTATCCTACGAGCAGTACGTC. It encodes CASSRTTGIVSYEQYV.

The rearrangement uses TRBV5-1 and TRBJ2-1; 9 bases line up with TRBD2. From germline, CDR1 is SGHRS and CDR2 YFSETQ. With V trimmed by 2 bases and J by 7 bases, 7 bases remained unmatched. The CDR3 totals 15 residues. The CDR3: CASSFWREGPNEQFF. The DNA of the CDR3 is TGCGCCAGCAGCTTCTGGCGGGAGGGGCCGAATGAGCAGTTCTTC. The variable domain in full, with the rest retrieved from reference TRBV5-1 and TRBJ2-1, is KAGVTQTPRYLIKTRGQQVTLSCSPISGHRSVSWYQQTPGQGLQFLFEYFSETQRNKGNFPGRFSGRQFSNSRSEMNVSTLELGDSALYLCASSFWREGPNEQFFGPGTRLTVL.

The V and J genes are TRBV5-6 and TRBJ1-1, with a weak D call TRBD1 (6 bases). Per the germline V gene, CDR1 is SGHDT and CDR2 is YYEEEE. Trimming took off 0 bases at V and 0 bases at J, with 9 bases between the two ends. This CDR3 comprises 15 residues. CDR3 protein: CASSLGDTLNTEAFF. Written as DNA, the CDR3 is TGTGCCAGCAGCTTGGGGGACACTTTGAACACTGAAGCTTTCTTT.

The chain has TRBV28 and TRBJ1-5; TRBD1 might be the D (6 bases). The CDR3 has 15 residues. V lost 4 bases and J lost 7, with 17 bases in between. Germline V gene sequence: CDR1 MDHEN, CDR2 SYDVKM. The CDR3 protein is CASSSPETGSQPQHF. CDR3 DNA: TGTGCCAGCAGTTCTCCCGAAACAGGGTCACAGCCCCAGCATTTT.

This clone was seen more than once but under ten times. V gene TRBV5-1 combines with J gene TRBJ1-4; a possible D gene is TRBD1 (5 bases). This CDR3 has 14 amino acids. Trimming removed 2 bases from V and 4 bases from J, with 9 bases in between. Germline V gene sequence: CDR1 SGHRS, CDR2 YFSETQ. Here the CDR3 DNA reads TGCGCCAGCAGCTTCGGGGGTAGTAATGAAAAACTGTTTTTT. It specifies CASSFGGSNEKLFF.

J is TRBJ1-2 and V is TRBV5-8, with D possibly matching TRBD1 (6 bases). This CDR3 region has 14 residues. V lost 0 bases to trimming and J lost 8 bases, with 14 bases between them. Germline V gives CDR1 SGHTS, CDR2 YDEGEE. The CDR3 nucleotides read TGTGCCAGCAGCTTGGAGCCGCAGGGGCGAGGCTACACCTTC. This codes for CASSLEPQGRGYTF.

The V call is TRBV4-2, the J call TRBJ2-5; TRBD2 matches 8 bases. The V segment lost 0 bases and the J segment 1 base; nucleotides outside the gene matches: 4. CDR3 length equals 16 residues. Germline V CDR1 and CDR2: LGHNA, YNFKEQ. The CDR3 DNA is TGTGCCAGCAGCCAAGATGGTGCGGGGGGCCAAGAGACCCAGTACTTC. Its translation: CASSQDGAGGQETQYF.

A single count supports this clone. The chain is built from TRBV6-5 and TRBJ1-5; maybe TRBD1 (5 bases). Looked up from germline, CDR1 is MNHEY and CDR2 is SVGAGI. This CDR3 has 13 residues. V was trimmed by 7 bases and J by 6 bases, leaving 13 bases between them. The CDR3 is CASTPGMVQPQHF. The CDR3 nucleotides are TGTGCCAGCACCCCAGGGATGGTTCAGCCCCAGCATTTT.

The chain couples TRBV25-1 to TRBJ1-1, with D tentatively TRBD1 (5 bases). Trimming cost V 0 bases and J 7 bases, with 15 bases left between them. There are 15 residues in the CDR3. Germline CDR1 and CDR2: MGHDK and SYGVNS. The CDR3 is CASSEYKATGVEAFF. CDR3 bases: TGTGCCAGCAGTGAATATAAAGCAACGGGGGTTGAAGCTTTCTTT.

This chain uses TRBV5-1 with TRBJ1-6, with 8 bases lining up with TRBD1. The germline gives CDR1 SGHRS, CDR2 YFSETQ. Trimming took 4 bases from V and 8 from J; bases not matched to a gene: 8. The CDR3 runs 15 residues. The CDR3: CASSGRTGQDSPLHF. Here the CDR3 DNA reads TGCGCCAGCAGCGGACGGACAGGGCAGGATTCACCCCTCCACTTT.

The chain carries TRBV9 and TRBJ2-2; 11 nucleotides line up with TRBD1. The germline CDR1 and CDR2 sequences are SGDLS and YYNGEE. The CDR3 extends over 15 amino acids. V shed 0 bases, J shed 6 bases, and the junction held 1 base outside the gene matches. The CDR3 nucleotides read TGTGCCAGCAGCGTAGAGGGACAGGGGGCCGGGGAGCTGTTTTTT. Protein product: CASSVEGQGAGELFF. Complete variable domain (other parts from reference TRBV9 and TRBJ2-2): DSGVTQTPKHLITATGQRVTLRCSPRSGDLSVYWYQQSLDQGLQFLIQYYNGEERAKGNILERFSAQQFPDLHSELNLSSLELGDSALYFCASSVEGQGAGELFFGEGSRLTVL.

The chain has TRBV10-1 and TRBJ2-1; TRBD2 aligns across 16 bases. Germline V gene sequence: CDR1 WNHNN, CDR2 SYGVQD (reference sequence). V lost 6 bases and J lost 4; bases outside the gene matches: 6. The CDR3 extends over 17 amino acids. The CDR3 loop reads CASSPGLAGGSYNEQFF. CDR3 DNA sequence: TGCGCCAGCAGCCCGGGACTAGCGGGAGGGAGTTACAATGAGCAGTTCTTC.

The rearrangement joins TRBV2 to TRBJ2-5; D possibly corresponds to TRBD1 (5 bases). The germline V gene encodes CDR1 SNHLY and CDR2 FYNNEI. Trimming pared 1 base from V and 6 bases from J, leaving 15 bases between. The length of the CDR3 is 15 residues. The CDR3 spells CASSEESRVGQTQYF. CDR3 DNA sequence: TGTGCCAGCAGTGAAGAAAGCAGGGTTGGGCAGACCCAGTACTTC.

CDR3 sequence (DNA): TGTGCCATCGCTGCAGGTGAGCAGTTCTTC. This sequence encodes CAIAAGEQFF. The V and J genes are TRBV7-9 and TRBJ2-1, with unresolved D. Looked up from germline, CDR1 is SEHNR and CDR2 is FQNEAQ (reference sequence). Trimming took off 10 bases at V and 9 bases at J, with 10 bases between the two ends. This CDR3 has 10 amino acids.

This chain connects TRBV11-2 to TRBJ2-3, with 13 bases identical to TRBD2. Trimming removed 5 bases from V and 5 bases from J; junction bases left unmatched: 10. This CDR3 is built from 17 residues. The germline CDR1 and CDR2 sequences are SGHAT and FQNNGV. CDR3: CASSGAPLAGGVDTQYF. Written as DNA, the CDR3 is TGTGCCAGCAGCGGAGCCCCACTAGCGGGGGGGGTAGATACGCAGTATTTT.

The rearrangement links TRBV12-3 or TRBV12-4 to TRBJ2-2; D is unclear. The CDR3 has 13 residues. The V end lost 2 bases, the J end lost 4 bases, and 5 bases lay between the germline ends. The CDR3 nucleotides read TGTGCCAGCAGTTTATCGGTCACCGGGGAGCTGTTTTTT. This sequence encodes CASSLSVTGELFF.

The V gene is TRBV9, the J gene TRBJ2-3; TRBD1 might be the D (6 bases). The CDR3 runs 15 residues. V gave up 4 bases and J gave up 1 base, with 13 bases separating them. Looked up from germline, CDR1 is SGDLS and CDR2 is YYNGEE. For the CDR3, the DNA is TGTGCCAGCAGCAAAAGAGAGGGGGGCACAGATACGCAGTATTTT. Protein product: CASSKREGGTDTQYF.

V is TRBV7-3 and J is TRBJ2-1; tentative D call: TRBD1 (5 bases). This CDR3 has 14 amino acids. Germline V gives CDR1 SGHTA, CDR2 FQGTGA. V was clipped by 6 bases and J by 8 bases, with 17 bases between them. The CDR3: CASSPYDSQDEQFF. In DNA form, the CDR3 reads TGTGCCAGCAGTCCGTACGACAGCCAGGATGAGCAGTTCTTC.

The rearrangement links TRBV6-5 to TRBJ1-3; 8 bases line up with TRBD1. The CDR3 is 15 residues long. V dropped 6 bases and J dropped 4; count of bases not matched to a gene: 8. In germline, CDR1 is MNHEY, CDR2 SVGAGI. CDR3 region: CASSNRGSGGNTIYF. Here the CDR3 DNA reads TGTGCCAGCAGCAACAGGGGGTCAGGGGGAAACACCATATATTTT.

V usage is TRBV5-5 and J usage is TRBJ2-1; TRBD1 might be the D (5 bases). The CDR3 is 16 residues long. With 1 base removed from V and 0 bases from J, the gap between germline ends came to 11 bases. Germline V gives CDR1 SGHKS, CDR2 YYEKEE (reference sequence). CDR3 sequence (DNA): TGTGCCAGCAGCTTGAGCCCCGACAGCTCCTACAATGAGCAGTTCTTC. It encodes CASSLSPDSSYNEQFF.

The chain employs TRBV3-1 (or the pseudogene TRBV3-2) and TRBJ2-1; TRBD1 aligns across 12 bases. CDR1 is LGHDT and CDR2 is YNNKEL in the germline V gene (reference sequence). The trim removed 2 bases at V and 8 bases at J, leaving 4 bases unmatched. The CDR3 is made up of 15 amino acids. The CDR3 region is CASSQPGTGGYEQFF. In DNA, the CDR3 is TGTGCCAGCAGCCAACCGGGGACAGGGGGCTATGAGCAGTTCTTC.

The chain uses TRBV18 and TRBJ2-2; tentative D call: TRBD2 (5 bases). Germline CDR1 KGHSH, CDR2 LQKENI. The CDR3 extends over 13 amino acids. Trimming took off 6 bases at V and 6 bases at J, with 11 bases between the two ends. The CDR3 here is CASSFAEAGELFF. The CDR3 nucleotides are TGTGCCAGCTCGTTCGCGGAGGCCGGGGAGCTGTTTTTT. Full variable domain (rest looked up from reference TRBV18 and TRBJ2-2): NAGVMQNPRHLVRRRGQEARLRCSPMKGHSHVYWYRQLPEEGLKFMVYLQKENIIDESGMPKERFSAEFPKEGPSILRIQQVVRGDSAAYFCASSFAEAGELFFGEGSRLTVL.

This sequence joins TRBV6-6 and TRBJ1-5; 7 bases match TRBD1. Germline values: CDR1 MNHNY, CDR2 SVGAGI (reference sequence). V gave up 6 bases and J gave up 3 bases; unmatched junction bases: 8. This CDR3 is 15 amino acids long. CDR3 nucleotides: TGTGCCAGCAGACCAACAGGGGTGGCCAATCAGCCCCAGCATTTT. It specifies CASRPTGVANQPQHF.

This clone appeared once. The same CDR3 also results from other DNA sequences found in this sample. The J gene is TRBJ2-2, the V gene TRBV18, with D perhaps TRBD2 (5 bases). There are 13 residues in the CDR3. Germline CDR1 and CDR2: KGHSH and LQKENI. Trimming removed 6 bases at V and 2 bases at J, with 7 bases between. CDR3: CASSTGNTGELFF. CDR3 nucleotide sequence: TGTGCCAGCTCGACGGGAAACACCGGGGAGCTGTTTTTT.

The chain is built from TRBV11-3 and TRBJ2-5; a weak D match, TRBD2 (7 bases). V was clipped by 5 bases and J by 2 bases, with 15 bases between them. Germline CDR1 and CDR2: SGHNT and YENEEA. The length of the CDR3 is 15 residues. The chain's CDR3 is CASSGGATNQETQYF. The CDR3 DNA reads as TGTGCCAGCAGCGGGGGGGCTACTAATCAAGAGACCCAGTACTTC.

The chain couples TRBV7-2 to TRBJ1-1; D unclear. Trimming cost V 5 bases and J 0 bases, with 13 bases left between them. Germline V gene lookup returns CDR1 SGHTA and CDR2 FQGNSA. The CDR3 is made up of 15 amino acids. The CDR3, as DNA: TGTGCCAGCAGCCCCCGGGGAGGAATGAACACTGAAGCTTTCTTT. Protein: CASSPRGGMNTEAFF.

The gene calls are TRBV11-2 and TRBJ2-5; weak D call: TRBD2 (5 bases). V lost 5 bases and J 0 bases, leaving 13 bases between the germline ends. Per the germline V gene, CDR1 is SGHAT and CDR2 is FQNNGV. The length of the CDR3 is 15 residues. CDR3 DNA sequence: TGTGCCAGCAGCCGCCTCGGACTGAACCAAGAGACCCAGTACTTC. This translates into CASSRLGLNQETQYF.

The chain has TRBV11-2 and TRBJ2-7, with TRBD1 matching over 10 bases. Germline CDR1 and CDR2: SGHAT and FQNNGV. This CDR3 region has 14 residues. Trimming removed 3 bases from V and 6 bases from J; junction bases left unmatched: 5. CDR3 amino acids: CASSLPGQGVEQYF. In DNA form, the CDR3 reads TGTGCCAGCAGCTTGCCCGGACAGGGGGTCGAGCAGTACTTC.

The gene calls are TRBV27 and TRBJ2-3; 10 bases agree with TRBD1. V lost 10 bases to trimming and J lost 5 bases; unmatched junction nucleotides: 9. The CDR3 is 14 residues long. Germline V lookup: CDR1 MNHEY, CDR2 SMNVEV (reference sequence). In nucleotides, the CDR3 is TGTGCCACTCAGACAGGGGGCTGGATAGATACGCAGTATTTT. It specifies CATQTGGWIDTQYF.

The DNA for the CDR3 is TGTGCCAGCAGTCTCCTACGGGGGGAGGAGACCCAGTACTTC. Translation: CASSLLRGEETQYF. This sequence joins TRBV28 and TRBJ2-5; 7 bases match TRBD2. V lost 5 bases and J lost 5; bases outside the gene matches: 8. This CDR3 spans 14 amino acids. Germline-derived CDR1 and CDR2 are MDHEN and SYDVKM.

The genes are TRBV7-9 and TRBJ1-5, with TRBD1 as a possible D gene (6 bases). CDR3 length: 15 residues. The V end lost 4 bases, the J end lost 7 bases, and 17 bases lay between the germline ends. Germline V lookup: CDR1 SEHNR, CDR2 FQNEAQ (reference sequence). The CDR3 spells CASSSEGGGQQPQHF. The CDR3 DNA is TGTGCCAGCAGCTCCGAAGGTGGGGGCCAACAGCCCCAGCATTTT.